This TCR beta chain was captured by sequencing in a study of post-analysis software for immune sequencing data. Study-level results: Included in a set of about 5 TRBV segments more frequent in patients than controls were TRBV5-6, TRBV5-1 and TRBV20-1. Same-batch preparations were strongly co-clustered by F measure.

In regard to this clonotype: Its matching antigen is unknown.

There are 16 residues in the CDR3. Trimming removed 2 bases at V and 1 base at J, with 13 bases between. The germline gives CDR1 MNHNY, CDR2 SVGAGI (reference sequence). Researchers reported that TCR beta cDNA libraries carried unique molecular identifiers. It was from about 0.98 to 11 million T cells that 500,000 or so cDNA molecules came. Each CDR3 protein is one row after TCRdb ran MiXCR on the PCR reads. In the table there are around 770,000 distinct CDR3 sequences, approximately 44% of which are singletons. The chain recombines TRBV6-6 with TRBJ2-3, with D uncertain. Sequencing input: blood. The sequence came from a girl aged 5 to 17 with multiple sclerosis. The CDR3, as DNA: TGTGCCAGCAGTTACCGTAAGGCTGTCGGCACAGATACGCAGTATTTT. Translated: CASSYRKAVGTDTQYF.